Sequencing of this T cell receptor (beta chain) was carried out in a study of OX40 agonist ivuxolimab in advanced cancers. Study overall: Patients got intravenous ivuxolimab at 0.01 to 10 mg/kg every 2 weeks. Prior therapy, whether anti-PD-1, anti-PD-L1 or anti-CTLA-4, was allowed, and 40% had some. Study-wide findings and caveats: Clonal expansion in partial responders at 0.1-3.0 mg/kg ranked among the lowest.

Data came from immunoSEQ multiplex PCR; TCRdb stores just in-frame clones and leaves some out. The sample holds roughly 92,000 clones, around 90% seen once. With regard to this clone: Its antigen remains unknown.

This CDR3 region has 17 residues. CDR1 is ENHRY and CDR2 is SYGVKD in the germline V gene. The V and J ends lost 4 bases and 6 bases, in that order; junction bases with no gene match: 13. Sampled blood was obtained at baseline, cycle 4 day 1, and cycle 7 day 1. The V and J genes are TRBV10-3 and TRBJ2-7; 12 bases agree with TRBD1. Material: CD4+ or CD8+ T cells sorted from blood, obtained in a trial of the OX40 agonist ivuxolimab. The TCR comes from an adult with an advanced solid tumor such as melanoma, head and neck, liver or kidney cancer. The CDR3 region has the DNA TGTGCCATCAGTGGAGCCGTACTCGGGACAGGGGGCCGCGAGCAGTACTTC. Residues: CAISGAVLGTGGREQYF.